The clone carrying this TCR beta chain was recorded at least ten times. The antigen is undetermined. iRepertoire HTBI primers and Arm-PCR of CDR3 regions built TCR beta libraries. In the original processing: Across all samples, under 65 TRBV segments and around 14 TRBJ segments were identified. TCRdb itself ran the multiplex PCR reads through MiXCR, one entry per CDR3 protein. The V and J calls and clone size are TCRdb's, not the authors'. This table holds 350,000 to 450,000 distinct CDR3 sequences, about 15% found once. Documented time point: newly diagnosed GD, antithyroid drugs for less than 3 months. After RNA was extracted from PBMCs, the TCR library was made from it. The data stem from a study of regulatory T cells in long-lasting Graves disease. This CDR3 is built from 14 residues. Trimming cost V 2 bases and J 2 bases, with 13 bases left between them. Germline loops: CDR1 DFQATT, CDR2 SNEGSKA (reference sequence).

General study results and limits: Preferential use of TRBV28, TRBJ1-2 and TRBJ2-5 was seen in persistent disease.

A further study also used this sample, focusing on T cells in Graves' hyperthyroidism and ophthalmopathy.

The rearrangement uses TRBV20-1 and TRBJ2-7; D may be TRBD1 or TRBD2 (5 bases each). The material sequenced was peripheral blood mononuclear cells (PBMCs), taken at new diagnosis, from a patient treated with antithyroid drugs. This TCR came from a woman in her twenties or thirties with Graves disease. CDR3 sequence: CSARSGAVPYEQYF. DNA for the CDR3: TGCAGTGCTAGATCCGGGGCGGTACCCTACGAGCAGTACTTC.